The table lists the clone carrying this T cell receptor (beta chain) with many counts. Its antigen is unidentified. The sample originates from a study of T cell repertoires in cytomegalovirus infection. Overall study context: Newly reported HLA-C-restricted and thoroughly characterized HLA-B-restricted CMV epitopes were employed. Indications came from public TCR beta signatures; they pointed to CMV infection and to a matching HLA type.

One entry per CDR3 protein, called by TCRdb with MiXCR from the reads. The profile shows hundreds of thousands of distinct CDR3 sequences, 32% of them singletons. This CDR3 is built from 12 residues. Germline CDR1 and CDR2: SGHVS and FNYEAQ. The V end was cut by 7 bases, the J end by 0 bases, with 6 bases between. Study-wide results and caveats: Predominance within the ex vivo response was attributable to HLA-C-restricted CMV-specific TCR beta clonotypes. Cumulative public TCR beta family frequency identified CMV carriers with the relevant HLA.

The starting material was cultured CD8+ T cells from PBMCs, obtained from culture after CMV antigen stimulation. The chain joins TRBV7-6 to TRBJ1-1; D gene uncertain. The TCR originated in a human donor in good health (CMV status not recorded). Some clones in this sample may be carry-over from other donors' samples. The CDR3 DNA is TGTGCCAGCATCGACCTGAACACTGAAGCTTTCTTT. Amino acids: CASIDLNTEAFF.